Each of the 31 T cell receptor beta chains below was sequenced from the same sample in a study of naive and memory T cell subsets. Specified treatment: skin biopsy from PPD injection site in Mantoux-positive individual. Unsorted total RNA, about 1 to 1000 ng, was DNase treated before reverse transcription. Alpha and beta constant region primers primed reverse transcription for blood and skin samples. Each CDR3 protein is one row after TCRdb ran MiXCR on the UMI-ligation and nested PCR reads. Of fewer than 20,000 distinct CDR3 sequences in the sample, approximately 9.6% were seen once. The specimen was skin, collected from a tuberculin skin test site. The source of these receptors is an adult in good health.

This clonotype has just a few counts. A much larger clone lies one base from this, so it may be a read error. V usage is TRBV29-1 and J usage is TRBJ1-2, with D maybe TRBD1 (5 bases). This CDR3 is built from 14 residues. Germline lookup yields CDR1 SQVTM and CDR2 ANQGSEA. CDR3 coding DNA: TGCAGCGCCAACGGCCAGGGAGGGTCCTATGGCGACACCTTC. It translates to CSANGQGGSYGDTF.

A single count supports this clonotype. One base away lies a much larger clone, so this may be a sequencing read error. V and J are TRBV4-1 and TRBJ2-6; either TRBD1 or TRBD2 may supply D (5 bases each). The CDR3 sequence is 16 residues long. Germline CDR1 reads MGHRA; CDR2 reads YSYEKL. The CDR3 DNA is TGCGCCAGCAGCCAGAACAGCGGCTCTGGGGCCAACGTCCAGACTTTC. Its translation is CASSQNSGSGANVQTF.

This clonotype has a handful of counts. The chain recombines TRBV19 with TRBJ1-1, with TRBD1 matching over 9 bases. With 4 bases clipped from V and 3 bases from J, the junction kept 3 bases outside the gene matches. The CDR3 is 14 residues long. Germline V lookup: CDR1 LNHDA, CDR2 SQIVND (reference sequence). CDR3 residues: CASSTGQGYTEAFF. The DNA for the CDR3 is TGTGCCAGTAGTACAGGACAGGGGTACACTGAAGCTTTCTTT.

This clonotype occurred many times. The J gene is TRBJ2-1, the V gene TRBV6-5; D may be TRBD2 (5 bases). Germline loops: CDR1 MNHEY, CDR2 SVGAGI. Trimming took off 1 base at V and 9 bases at J, with 16 bases between the two ends. The CDR3 sequence is 15 residues long. The CDR3 protein is CASSYYVREGGEQFF. The CDR3 DNA sequence: TGTGCCAGCAGTTACTATGTGAGGGAAGGCGGTGAGCAGTTCTTC.

This clonotype occurred many times. The CDR3 DNA reads as TGTGCCAGCAGTTTATTAGGGTTTATAGGCACAGATACGCAGTATTTT. It is translated as CASSLLGFIGTDTQYF. The V gene is TRBV28, the J gene TRBJ2-3; D unclear. The CDR3 runs 16 residues. Between the trimmed V and J ends, which lost 1 base and 1 base, there was a span of 12 bases. Germline V gene sequence: CDR1 MDHEN, CDR2 SYDVKM.

The V and J genes are TRBV19 and TRBJ1-6; no definite D call. There are 16 residues in the CDR3. Trimming took off 7 bases at V and 4 bases at J, with 17 bases between the two ends. Germline V CDR1 and CDR2: LNHDA, SQIVND (reference sequence). CDR3 in amino acids: CASNIGRMGYNSPLHF. The DNA for the CDR3 is TGTGCCAGTAATATTGGCAGGATGGGATATAATTCACCCCTCCACTTT.

The table lists this clonotype with a few counts. The chain employs TRBV5-1 and TRBJ2-1; 7 bases line up with TRBD2. The germline V gene has CDR1 SGHRS and CDR2 YFSETQ. V lost 3 bases and J lost 8; bases outside the gene matches: 2. This CDR3 has 12 amino acids. The CDR3 DNA reads TGCGCCAGCAGCTGGCGGGGGTATGAGCAGTTCTTC. This codes for CASSWRGYEQFF.

This clonotype was picked up a small number of times. The chain couples TRBV20-1 to TRBJ2-1; 8 bases are shared with TRBD2. CDR1 is DFQATT, CDR2 SNEGSKA, per germline (reference sequence). Trimming cost V 0 bases and J 2 bases; bases outside gene matches: 12. The CDR3 is 18 residues long. The CDR3, as DNA: TGCAGTGCTAGAGATCCGGCGGGAGCGGGAGCTACCTACAATGAGCAGTTCTTC. It yields the protein CSARDPAGAGATYNEQFF.

This clonotype was observed at least ten times. CDR3: CASSFSYEQYF. CDR3 nucleotide sequence: TGTGCCAGCAGTTTCAGCTACGAGCAGTACTTC. V gene TRBV12-3 or TRBV12-4 combines with J gene TRBJ2-7, with D uncertain. V was cut by 3 bases and J by 3 bases, with 3 bases left in between. The CDR3 has 11 amino acids.

This clonotype came up many times. In nucleotides, the CDR3 is TGTGCCAGCAGCTTACTTCAGGGGGTAGATACGCAGTATTTT. Protein: CASSLLQGVDTQYF. The V and J genes are TRBV11-2 and TRBJ2-3, with 7 bases identical to TRBD1. The germline CDR1 and CDR2 sequences are SGHAT and FQNNGV. Germline trimming cut 2 bases from V and 5 bases from J; bases unmatched to any gene: 4. The CDR3 is 14 amino acids.

A few counts support this clonotype. This chain uses TRBV20-1 with TRBJ1-5; 7 bases match TRBD1. The V gene's germline CDR1 is DFQATT and CDR2 SNEGSKA (reference sequence). The CDR3 consists of 15 residues. Trimming removed 7 bases from V and 3 bases from J; junction bases left unmatched: 12. The CDR3, as DNA: TGCAGTGTCCCGCGGCAGGGGGTGCCCAATCAGCCCCAGCATTTT. It translates to CSVPRQGVPNQPQHF.

In this sample, this clonotype turned up many times. This chain joins TRBV29-1 and TRBJ1-1; D perhaps matches TRBD1 (5 bases). Looked up from germline, CDR1 is SQVTM and CDR2 is ANQGSEA. Trimming cost V 4 bases and J 8 bases, with 11 bases left between them. CDR3 length equals 11 residues. CDR3: CSVGGGTEAFF. CDR3 DNA sequence: TGCAGCGTTGGGGGGGGAACCGAAGCTTTCTTT.

At least ten counts were recorded for this clonotype. The chain links TRBV20-1 to TRBJ2-7; D perhaps matches TRBD2 (6 bases). Trimming shortened V by 0 bases and J by 0 bases, and 12 bases separated the two germline ends. This CDR3 is built from 15 residues. CDR1 DFQATT and CDR2 SNEGSKA come from the germline V gene (reference sequence). In nucleotides, the CDR3 is TGCAGTGCTAGAGATCTACGGGGGAGCTCCTACGAGCAGTACTTC. It codes for CSARDLRGSSYEQYF.

Ten or more counts support this clonotype. The chain has TRBV5-4 and TRBJ1-2; D not certain. Germline V gives CDR1 SGHNT, CDR2 YYREEE (reference sequence). The CDR3 contains 13 residues. V was trimmed by 0 bases and J by 4 bases, leaving 7 bases between them. CDR3 sequence reads: CASSLAQVYGYTF. The DNA for the CDR3 is TGTGCCAGCAGCTTGGCGCAGGTCTATGGCTACACCTTC.

This clonotype was picked up a small number of times. The rearrangement links TRBV28 to TRBJ2-2; TRBD1 matches 7 bases. Germline trimming cut 7 bases from V and 10 bases from J; bases unmatched to any gene: 6. The CDR3 runs to 12 residues. Germline V gene lookup returns CDR1 MDHEN and CDR2 SYDVKM. The CDR3 protein is CASTRQGAELFF. The CDR3 DNA follows: TGTGCCAGCACACGACAGGGTGCGGAGCTGTTTTTT.

The chain couples TRBV28 to TRBJ2-1, with TRBD2 matching over 7 bases. V lost 6 bases and J lost 1; bases outside the gene matches: 9. CDR1 is MDHEN and CDR2 is SYDVKM in the germline V gene. The CDR3 has 16 amino acids. The CDR3 sequence is CASRPSSGGSYNEQFF. Here the CDR3 DNA reads TGTGCCAGCAGACCGTCGTCGGGGGGTTCCTACAATGAGCAGTTCTTC.

This clonotype was found many times. The chain joins TRBV27 to TRBJ2-7, with 7 bases aligning to TRBD1. This CDR3 is 14 amino acids long. Germline V lookup: CDR1 MNHEY, CDR2 SMNVEV (reference sequence). The V gene end was trimmed by 4 bases and the J gene end by 2 bases; junction bases not matched to a gene: 5. The CDR3 bases are TGTGCCAGCAGTTGGGGACAGCATACCTACGAGCAGTACTTC. Translation: CASSWGQHTYEQYF.

The chain employs TRBV20-1 and TRBJ1-3, with D possibly being TRBD1 (5 bases). The CDR3 is 15 amino acids. From germline, CDR1 is DFQATT and CDR2 SNEGSKA (reference sequence). V gave up 0 bases and J gave up 0 bases, with 9 bases separating them. The CDR3 DNA follows: TGCAGTGCTAGAGATCCAGGGAGCTCTGGAAACACCATATATTTT. Translating gives CSARDPGSSGNTIYF.

Only a few counts were recorded for this clonotype. The chain recombines TRBV20-1 with TRBJ2-1; 12 nucleotides line up with TRBD2. The CDR3 runs to 14 residues. J was trimmed by 8 bases and V by 3 bases; bases with no gene match: 5. Germline assignment: CDR1 DFQATT and CDR2 SNEGSKA (reference sequence). CDR3 coding DNA: TGCAGTGCTAGTACTAGCGGGGGGTCCGATGAGCAGTTCTTC. As protein: CSASTSGGSDEQFF.

This clonotype was observed many times. This sequence joins TRBV24-1 and TRBJ2-1; possibly TRBD1 for D (6 bases). V was trimmed by 5 bases and J by 9 bases, leaving 16 bases between them. There are 14 residues in the CDR3. Germline V lookup: CDR1 KGHDR, CDR2 SFDVKD. The CDR3: CATSGLGTSPEQFF. The DNA for the CDR3 is TGTGCCACCAGTGGTCTGGGGACATCTCCTGAGCAGTTCTTC.

This chain uses TRBV7-8 with TRBJ1-4; TRBD1 is a possible D gene (5 bases). Germline CDR1 is SGHVS and CDR2 is FQNEAQ. The CDR3 has 18 residues. The germline V and J ends were trimmed by 3 bases and 7 bases, with 24 bases remaining between them. The CDR3 DNA follows: TGTGCCAGCAGCTTTCGGGGGGTGTCTAGTGGCCCTAGTGAAAAACTGTTTTTT. It codes for CASSFRGVSSGPSEKLFF.

There are a few counts of this clonotype. The CDR3 coding sequence is TGTGCCAGCAGTTCCGGCCTGCTCTCTGGAAACACCATATATTTT. This gives the protein CASSSGLLSGNTIYF. This chain connects TRBV6-6 to TRBJ1-3; no clear D gene. The CDR3 length is 15 residues. Germline CDR1 and CDR2: MNHNY and SVGAGI (reference sequence). V gave up 4 bases and J gave up 0 bases, with 10 bases separating them.

This clonotype was seen repeatedly, ten times or more. The chain has TRBV15 and TRBJ2-3; 13 nucleotides align to TRBD2. V was clipped by 1 base and J by 1 base; unmatched bases: 2. Germline V lookup: CDR1 LNHNV, CDR2 YYDKDF (reference sequence). CDR3 length: 17 residues. CDR3 sequence: CATSRGGLAGCTDTQYF. CDR3 in DNA: TGTGCCACCAGCAGAGGGGGACTAGCGGGGTGCACAGATACGCAGTATTTT.

The genes are TRBV19 and TRBJ1-5, with D perhaps TRBD1 (6 bases). Germline assignment: CDR1 LNHDA and CDR2 SQIVND (reference sequence). The CDR3 length is 13 residues. Trimming stripped 5 bases from V and 7 bases from J, with 12 bases between. The CDR3 sequence is CASSPGVRQPQHF. CDR3 sequence (DNA): TGTGCCAGTAGTCCAGGGGTTCGGCAGCCCCAGCATTTT.

This clonotype was picked up many times. This chain joins TRBV5-1 and TRBJ2-1; tentative D call: TRBD1 (5 bases). Germline values: CDR1 SGHRS, CDR2 YFSETQ. CDR3 length: 15 residues. The V and J ends lost 4 bases and 6 bases respectively, with 17 bases between them. The CDR3 coding sequence is TGCGCCAGCAGCGGGCGACAGAGCCAAATCAATGAGCAGTTCTTC. This codes for CASSGRQSQINEQFF.

This clonotype is deemed large (0.1 to 1%). This rearrangement joins TRBV6-5 to TRBJ2-5; a weak D match, TRBD2 (6 bases). V dropped 1 base and J dropped 1 base, with 13 bases sitting between them. The CDR3 has 16 residues. Germline V gene data show CDR1 as MNHEY and CDR2 as SVGAGI. The CDR3 spells CASSYFSGPGQETQYF. The CDR3 DNA follows: TGTGCCAGCAGTTACTTTAGCGGACCCGGCCAAGAGACCCAGTACTTC.

In this sample, this clonotype turned up many times. The J gene is TRBJ2-2, the V gene TRBV24-1, with 10 bases matching TRBD1. V shed 7 bases, J shed 1 base, and the junction held 8 bases outside the gene matches. This CDR3 spans 17 amino acids. Germline V gene sequence: CDR1 KGHDR, CDR2 SFDVKD. The CDR3 nucleotides are TGTGCCACCAGCCGTCCCGGGACAGGGGTGAACACCGGGGAGCTGTTTTTT. Residues: CATSRPGTGVNTGELFF.

This clonotype was seen a handful of times. The rearrangement links TRBV20-1 to TRBJ1-1; weak D call: TRBD1 (5 bases). The germline V gene has CDR1 DFQATT and CDR2 SNEGSKA (reference sequence). V was clipped by 0 bases and J by 3 bases, with 11 bases between them. This CDR3 is 14 amino acids long. CDR3 sequence: CSAREGAADTEAFF. DNA of the CDR3: TGCAGTGCTAGAGAAGGGGCCGCGGACACTGAAGCTTTCTTT.

The table lists this clonotype with many counts. This rearrangement joins TRBV4-1 to TRBJ2-1; D is unclear. Germline V gene lookup returns CDR1 MGHRA and CDR2 YSYEKL. This CDR3 region has 14 residues. V lost 0 bases to trimming and J lost 6 bases, with 9 bases between them. CDR3 protein: CASSQDLATNEQFF. CDR3 nucleotides: TGCGCCAGCAGCCAAGATTTGGCCACCAATGAGCAGTTCTTC.

In this sample, this clonotype turned up once. The chain has TRBV20-1 and TRBJ1-5; 11 bases agree with TRBD1. Germline loops: CDR1 DFQATT, CDR2 SNEGSKA (reference sequence). V lost 2 bases to trimming and J lost 6 bases; unmatched junction nucleotides: 6. CDR3 length: 15 amino acids. For the CDR3, the DNA is TGCAGTGCTAGAATTTGGGACAGGGGGTTTCAGCCCCAGCATTTT. Its translation is CSARIWDRGFQPQHF.

CDR3 loop: CRVPGENPYEQYF. The DNA for the CDR3 is TGCAGGGTTCCGGGGGAAAACCCCTACGAGCAGTACTTC. V gene TRBV20-1 combines with J gene TRBJ2-7, with D possibly matching TRBD2 (6 bases). CDR1 DFQATT and CDR2 SNEGSKA come from the germline V gene (reference sequence). There are 13 residues in the CDR3.